Below, one T cell receptor (beta chain) is given with its context. Its antigen is still unknown. The sample contains more than one DNA sequence encoding this CDR3. The table came from immunoSEQ multiplex PCR; TCRdb's copy has only in-frame clones and leaves some out. Seen here are about 110,000 clones, approximately 89% observed once, and the top ten hold about 1.9%. This sample stems from a study of cytomegalovirus exposure and HLA in healthy donors. Study information: The roughly 110 validation repertoires were reported in a later analysis to have been generated on the same platform as the approximately 700 first-cohort repertoires. Study-wide results and limits: Across donors, most TCRs were seen rarely, yet some public ones were widespread. Under in vitro conditions, three CMV-associated chains were confirmed as specific for CMV antigens.

This CDR3 spans 13 amino acids. Unmatched junction bases numbered 4, after V lost 8 bases and J lost 3 bases. In germline, CDR1 is SNHLY, CDR2 FYNNEI. V gene TRBV2 combines with J gene TRBJ2-7, with TRBD1 matching 10 bases. Material: PBMCs. This receptor was identified in a woman in her late teens or twenties in good health and CMV-seronegative. DNA of the CDR3: TGTGCCAGCTCCCGGACAGGGGGCTACGAGCAGTACTTC. It is translated as CASSRTGGYEQYF.